Listed below are T cell receptor beta chains from one sample, sequenced in a study of blood T cells in healthy people across ages. Using its own MiXCR run on the 5' RACE reads, TCRdb lists one record per CDR3 protein. The sample lists more than 650,000 distinct CDR3 sequences, approximately 53% occurring once. The specimen was blood. The receptors derive from an elderly man in good health. Both conserved end residues are trimmed from each CDR3.

V,J,CDR3
TRBV29-1,TRBJ2-1,SVEARQGAVNEQF
TRBV24-1,TRBJ2-3,ATSDSETDTQY
TRBV6-6,TRBJ2-3,ASSSHGAGGPGAQY
TRBV5-8,TRBJ1-1,ASSLQGAETEAF
TRBV28,TRBJ2-5,ASSLPGLRHQETQY
TRBV4-1,TRBJ1-2,ASSQEGTGGFGYT
TRBV29-1,TRBJ2-3,SGDDSGSDTQY
TRBV25-1,TRBJ2-3,ASSPTSKRGDTQY
TRBV9,TRBJ2-5,ASSVAAGGLQETQY
TRBV18,-,ASSPPGLADRTQY
TRBV28,TRBJ2-7,ASGRGRQFYEQY
TRBV29-1,TRBJ1-1,SGRTDENTGAF
TRBV24-1,TRBJ2-1,ATSVIAGLRNEQF
TRBV7-7,TRBJ2-5,ASSYTWGETQY
TRBV5-1,TRBJ2-1,ASSLSTSNNEQF
TRBV9,TRBJ2-7,ASSVAGGSEQY
TRBV7-9,TRBJ2-3,ASSVGTDTQY
TRBV29-1,TRBJ2-1,SVLSRGQYNEQF
TRBV5-1,TRBJ2-1,ASSRTSGTPHEQF
TRBV2,-,ASRAGAYEQY
TRBV7-8,TRBJ2-7,ASSSRDRTSYEQY
TRBV29-1,TRBJ2-1,SVRTGGSDEQF
TRBV11-1,TRBJ2-7,ASSKSGSSYEQY
TRBV29-1,TRBJ2-3,SVAGGEGTDTQY
TRBV24-1,TRBJ2-3,ATSNLGGGTDTQY
TRBV7-3,TRBJ2-5,ASSRGLAESGQETQY
TRBV6-5,TRBJ1-6,ASSYSRTGASSYNSPLH
TRBV28,TRBJ2-1,ASSFVYNEQF
TRBV12-3/TRBV12-4,TRBJ1-2,ASSSPVTRTGYGYT
TRBV29-1,TRBJ2-5,SGKVGDRGPYNEQY
TRBV3-1,-,ASSQVAVAGYEQY
TRBV20-1,TRBJ2-5,SARGTAIAGGETQY
TRBV21-1,TRBJ2-7,ASSTQTSGRESYEQY
TRBV20-1,TRBJ1-1,SASGGTVNTEAF
TRBV12-3/TRBV12-4,TRBJ2-5,ASSFVFGSRETQY
TRBV20-1,TRBJ2-1,SARAGQNEQF
TRBV9,TRBJ2-1,ASSVDVGNQF
TRBV12-3/TRBV12-4,TRBJ2-2,ASRQNPNTGELF
TRBV29-1,TRBJ1-2,SVEGGNDYGYT
TRBV29-1,TRBJ2-3,SVGGLGTLMGRYAY
TRBV9,TRBJ2-4,ASSVDVYSGNIQY
TRBV9,TRBJ1-6,ASSVGQLHNSPLH
TRBV5-1,TRBJ2-7,ASSGGLAGGNEQY
TRBV6-6,TRBJ1-2,ASSNGKGRQSNYGYA
TRBV27,TRBJ1-2,ASRRTDTNYGYT
TRBV27,TRBJ2-4,ASRRKNIQY
TRBV2,TRBJ2-3,ASSEGRGRTTDTQY
TRBV9,TRBJ2-7,ASSVVPESYEQY
TRBV20-1,TRBJ2-5,SARVGLDTRRETQY
TRBV20-1,TRBJ2-4,SARDRIQGGNIQY
TRBV5-1,TRBJ2-1,ASSLRLAGGEQF
TRBV6-2/TRBV6-3,TRBJ2-5,ASSPHRVETQY
TRBV3-1,-,ASSRGLAGGDEQY
TRBV10-3,TRBJ2-3,ATLDRAVTDTQY
TRBV13,TRBJ2-4,ASSQGTSGSPEQY
TRBV3-1,TRBJ2-2,ASSQDMRDTGELF
TRBV7-9,-,TSSPWGGLAYEQY